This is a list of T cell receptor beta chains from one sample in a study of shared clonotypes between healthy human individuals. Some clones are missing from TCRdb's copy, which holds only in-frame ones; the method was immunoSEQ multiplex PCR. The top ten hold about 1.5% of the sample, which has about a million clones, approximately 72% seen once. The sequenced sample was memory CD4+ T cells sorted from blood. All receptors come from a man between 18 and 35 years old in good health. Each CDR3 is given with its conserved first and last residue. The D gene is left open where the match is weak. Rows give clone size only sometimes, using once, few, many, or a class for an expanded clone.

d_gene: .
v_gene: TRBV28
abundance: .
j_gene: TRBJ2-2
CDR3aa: CASTDTNTGELFF
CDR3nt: TGTGCCAGCACTGACACGAACACCGGGGAGCTGTTTTTT

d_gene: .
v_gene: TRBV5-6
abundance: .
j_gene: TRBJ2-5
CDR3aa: CASSLNVKGRETQYF
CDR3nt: TGTGCCAGCAGCTTGAACGTAAAAGGGCGGGAGACCCAGTACTTC

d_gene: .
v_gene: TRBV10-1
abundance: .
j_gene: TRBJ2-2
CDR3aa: CASSYKSNTGELFF
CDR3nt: TGCGCCAGCAGCTATAAATCGAACACCGGGGAGCTGTTTTTT

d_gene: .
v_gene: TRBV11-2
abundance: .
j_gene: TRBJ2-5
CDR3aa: CASSLDGRLQETQYF
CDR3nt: TGTGCCAGCAGCTTAGATGGCCGGCTACAAGAGACCCAGTACTTC

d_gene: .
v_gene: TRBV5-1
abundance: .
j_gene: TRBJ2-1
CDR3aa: CASSSTSGEQFF
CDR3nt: TGCGCCAGCAGCTCCACCAGCGGAGAGCAGTTCTTC

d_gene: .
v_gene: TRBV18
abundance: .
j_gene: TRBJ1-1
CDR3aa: CASSPRTGEAFF
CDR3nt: TGTGCCAGCTCACCTCGGACGGGTGAAGCTTTCTTT

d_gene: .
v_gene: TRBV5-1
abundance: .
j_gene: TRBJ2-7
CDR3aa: CASSPVQQGNEQYF
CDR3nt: TGCGCCAGCAGCCCGGTCCAACAGGGAAACGAGCAGTACTTC

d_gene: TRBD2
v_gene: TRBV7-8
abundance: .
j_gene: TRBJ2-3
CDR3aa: CASSPGLAGATDTQYF
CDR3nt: TGTGCCAGCAGCCCAGGACTAGCGGGAGCCACAGATACGCAGTATTTT

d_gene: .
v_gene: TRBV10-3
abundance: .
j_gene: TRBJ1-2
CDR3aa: CAIPGYTF
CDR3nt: TGTGCCATCCCTGGCTACACCTTC

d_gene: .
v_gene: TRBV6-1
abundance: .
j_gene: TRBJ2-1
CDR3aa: CASSEEVGSPYNEQFF
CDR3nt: TGTGCCAGCAGTGAAGAAGTAGGAAGCCCCTACAATGAGCAGTTCTTC

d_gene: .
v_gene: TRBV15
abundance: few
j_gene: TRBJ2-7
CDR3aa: CATSRAYEQYF
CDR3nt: TGTGCCACCAGCAGAGCCTACGAGCAGTACTTC

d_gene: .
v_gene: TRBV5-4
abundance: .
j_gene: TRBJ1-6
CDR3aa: CASSLGLTSPLHF
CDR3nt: TGTGCCAGCAGCCTGGGACTAACCTCACCCCTCCACTTT

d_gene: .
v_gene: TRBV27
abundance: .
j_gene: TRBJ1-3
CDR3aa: CASRSDTFGNTIYF
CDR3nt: TGTGCCAGCAGGTCAGACACTTTTGGAAACACCATATATTTT

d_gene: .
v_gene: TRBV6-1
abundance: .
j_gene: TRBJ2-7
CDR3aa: CASSERSVAYSYEQYF
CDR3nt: TGTGCCAGCAGTGAACGGTCGGTGGCCTACTCCTACGAGCAGTACTTC

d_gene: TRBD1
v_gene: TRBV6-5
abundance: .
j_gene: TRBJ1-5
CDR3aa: CASRYSRDSNQPQHF
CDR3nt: TGTGCCAGCAGATATTCCCGGGACAGTAATCAGCCCCAGCATTTT

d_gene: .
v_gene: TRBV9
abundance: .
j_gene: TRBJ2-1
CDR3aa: CASSPAPQGGQSEQFF
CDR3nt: TGTGCCAGCAGCCCCGCGCCTCAGGGGGGCCAGAGTGAGCAGTTCTTC

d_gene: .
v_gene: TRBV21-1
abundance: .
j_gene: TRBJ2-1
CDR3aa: CASNGLAGSSYNEQFF
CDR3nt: TGTGCCAGCAATGGACTAGCGGGAAGCTCCTACAATGAGCAGTTCTTC

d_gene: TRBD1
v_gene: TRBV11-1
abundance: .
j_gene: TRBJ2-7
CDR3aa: CASSSRQGGLYEQYF
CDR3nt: TGTGCCAGCAGCTCCAGACAGGGCGGCCTATACGAGCAGTACTTC

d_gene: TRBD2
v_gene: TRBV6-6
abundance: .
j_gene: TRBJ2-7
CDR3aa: CASIERGTYEQYF
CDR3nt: TGTGCCAGCATTGAGCGGGGGACCTACGAGCAGTACTTC

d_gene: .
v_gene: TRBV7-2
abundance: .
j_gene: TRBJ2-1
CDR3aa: CASSPQKLSGSWNEQFF
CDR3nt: TGTGCCAGCAGCCCACAGAAGCTGAGCGGGTCGTGGAATGAGCAGTTCTTC

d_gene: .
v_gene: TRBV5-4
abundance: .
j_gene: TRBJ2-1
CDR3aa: CASSSLNEQFF
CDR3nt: TGTGCCAGCAGCTCACTCAATGAGCAGTTCTTC

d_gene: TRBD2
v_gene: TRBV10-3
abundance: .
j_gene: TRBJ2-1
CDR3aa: CAISERGLVGSYNEQFF
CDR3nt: TGTGCCATCAGTGAGAGGGGACTAGTGGGCTCCTACAATGAGCAGTTCTTC